Listed here are 14 T cell receptor beta chains from one sample, sequenced in a study of T cell responses to AZD1222 COVID-19 vaccine (TCRdb year 2021). To prepare the library, the immunoSEQ multiplex PCR assay was applied. Not all clones reach the TCRdb copy of this immuneACCESS table, which keeps in-frame sequences only. Checked studies attribute under half of the gap to unresolved V genes and leave the rest unexplained. Here the sample has over 150,000 clones; roughly nine tenths occur a single time. Around 2.6% of the sample goes to the ten largest clones. This sample's time point label indicates: baseline before first vaccination. The sample in question was peripheral blood, obtained on day 0 of AZD1222 vaccination. Source of these receptors: an adult in good health.

This clone was picked up one time. The chain carries TRBV5-8 and TRBJ2-3; D is perhaps TRBD1 or TRBD2 (5 bases each). Deletions cut 6 bases from V and 2 bases from J, with 13 bases between. Per germline, CDR1 SGHTS and CDR2 YDEGEE. This CDR3 is built from 14 residues. CDR3 sequence reads: CASTTEGYTDTQYF. For the CDR3, the DNA is TGTGCCAGCACGACAGAGGGATACACAGATACGCAGTATTTT.

This chain joins TRBV14 and TRBJ1-1, with no clear D. The V and J ends lost 1 base and 5 bases respectively, with 8 bases between them. The germline gives CDR1 SGHDN, CDR2 FVKESK. The CDR3 has 13 residues. The CDR3: CASSQGVLTEAFF. CDR3 nucleotides: TGTGCCAGCAGCCAAGGAGTGTTAACTGAAGCTTTCTTT.

The rearrangement uses TRBV2 and TRBJ1-2; D is possibly TRBD1 (6 bases). The CDR3 sequence is 14 residues long. Germline CDR1 is SNHLY and CDR2 is FYNNEI. V was trimmed by 7 bases and J by 8 bases, leaving 20 bases between them. The CDR3 DNA reads as TGTGCCAGCACCTCAAGTCAGGGGATAAGCGGCTACACCTTC. Encoded protein: CASTSSQGISGYTF.

The rearrangement uses TRBV12-5 and TRBJ1-4; D unclear. The ends were cut back, 5 bases at V and 1 base at J, with 14 bases in the middle. Germline V gene data show CDR1 as LGHNT and CDR2 as FRNRAP. The length of the CDR3 is 16 residues. The CDR3, as DNA: TGTGCTAGTGGTCCGGGCCAACCGGGAACTAATGAAAAACTGTTTTTT. Amino acids: CASGPGQPGTNEKLFF. The variable domain in full, completed from reference TRBV12-5 and TRBJ1-4, reads DARVTQTPRHKVTEMGQEVTMRCQPILGHNTVFWYRQTMMQGLELLAYFRNRAPLDDSGMPKDRFSAEMPDATLATLKIQPSEPRDSAVYFCASGPGQPGTNEKLFFGSGTQLSVL.

The chain joins TRBV24-1 to TRBJ1-1; 7 nucleotides line up with TRBD1. Germline CDR1 reads KGHDR; CDR2 reads SFDVKD. V trimming: 2 bases; J trimming: 5 bases; junction bases outside the gene matches: 16. The length of the CDR3 is 18 residues. CDR3 sequence: CATSDCASEQGSNTEAFF. The CDR3 bases are TGTGCCACCAGTGATTGTGCCTCCGAACAGGGGAGTAATACTGAAGCTTTCTTT.

V usage is TRBV15 and J usage is TRBJ2-7; either TRBD1 or TRBD2 may supply D (5 bases each). This CDR3 has 15 residues. Trimming removed 5 bases from V and 0 bases from J, with 14 bases in between. From germline, CDR1 is LNHNV and CDR2 YYDKDF (reference sequence). The CDR3 coding sequence is TGTGCCACCAGCCCCCACGGGACCATCTCCTACGAGCAGTACTTC. This sequence encodes CATSPHGTISYEQYF.

The CDR3 coding sequence is TGTGCCAGCAGAATGACAGGGGTGTACACCGGGGAGCTGTTTTTT. It is translated as CASRMTGVYTGELFF. V is TRBV6-5 and J is TRBJ2-2; 8 bases align to TRBD1. Losses at the gene ends were 6 bases for V and 3 bases for J; bases not matched to a gene: 6. Germline V CDR1 and CDR2: MNHEY, SVGAGI. CDR3 length: 15 residues.

This chain joins TRBV24-1 and TRBJ2-3; 15 bases align to TRBD2. V lost 5 bases, J lost 6 bases, and 2 bases stayed unmatched. CDR1 is KGHDR and CDR2 is SFDVKD in the germline V gene. The CDR3 is made up of 15 amino acids. The CDR3 DNA is TGTGCCACCAGTGCCGGGACTAGCGGGAGGGATACGCAGTATTTT. It specifies CATSAGTSGRDTQYF.

The chain joins TRBV15 to TRBJ2-2, with D unclear. Germline CDR1 LNHNV, CDR2 YYDKDF (reference sequence). This CDR3 has 14 residues. Trimming pared 3 bases from V and 6 bases from J, leaving 11 bases between. The CDR3 protein is CATSRGSRAGELFF. DNA for the CDR3: TGTGCCACCAGCAGGGGAAGTAGAGCCGGGGAGCTGTTTTTT.

The chain has TRBV5-1 and TRBJ2-7; a possible D gene is TRBD1 (6 bases). Per the germline V gene, CDR1 is SGHRS and CDR2 is YFSETQ. The CDR3 runs to 14 residues. V shed 2 bases and J shed 1 base, with 10 bases lying between them. The CDR3: CASSLPQGSYEQYF. Here the CDR3 DNA reads TGCGCCAGCAGCTTACCACAGGGTTCCTACGAGCAGTACTTC.

The gene calls are TRBV12-3 or TRBV12-4 and TRBJ1-2, with D maybe TRBD1 (6 bases). The V gene lost 7 bases and the J gene lost 8 bases, with 17 bases spanning the gap. This CDR3 has 13 residues. The CDR3 DNA is TGTGCCAGCAACAAAGGGGGTGCGGTCGGCTACACCTTC. Translation gives CASNKGGAVGYTF.

The chain links TRBV19 to TRBJ2-1; D remains ambiguous. V gave up 3 bases and J gave up 5 bases, with 5 bases separating them. CDR1 and CDR2 from the germline V gene are LNHDA and SQIVND (reference sequence). This CDR3 contains 12 residues. The CDR3 DNA reads TGTGCCAGTAGTATTGGCGACAATGAGCAGTTCTTC. As protein: CASSIGDNEQFF.

V and J are TRBV3-1 (or the pseudogene TRBV3-2) and TRBJ2-2, with TRBD2 matching over 13 bases. CDR3 length: 16 residues. The germline V gene encodes CDR1 LGHDT and CDR2 YNNKEL (reference sequence). Trimming removed 6 bases from V and 4 bases from J; junction bases left unmatched: 5. In DNA form, the CDR3 reads TGTGCCAGCAGTTTCGGACTAGCGGGAGTCACCGGGGAGCTGTTTTTT. Translation: CASSFGLAGVTGELFF.

The rearrangement uses TRBV30 and TRBJ2-5, with TRBD1 matching 9 bases. Germline trimming cut 5 bases from V and 1 base from J; bases unmatched to any gene: 2. Germline V gene sequence: CDR1 GTSNPN, CDR2 SVGIG (reference sequence). This CDR3 is 13 amino acids long. The CDR3 protein is CAWGDRVQETQYF. The CDR3 nucleotides read TGTGCCTGGGGGGACAGGGTCCAAGAGACCCAGTACTTC.